What follows are 26 T cell receptor beta chains derived from one specimen sequenced in a study of early T cells in non-severe SARS-CoV-2 infection. TCRdb itself ran the 5' RACE reads through MiXCR, one entry per CDR3 protein. The table lists just over 80,000 distinct CDR3 sequences, approximately 15% of them singletons. Sample: whole blood. These receptors were obtained from an adult who was a healthcare worker with PCR-confirmed SARS-CoV-2 infection or an uninfected control (not recorded which).

The gene calls are TRBV18 and TRBJ2-5; D is uncertain. Germline V CDR1 and CDR2: KGHSH, LQKENI. CDR3 length: 18 residues. With 0 bases removed from V and 1 base from J, the gap between germline ends came to 18 bases. The CDR3 here is CASSPPLSLLLGQETQYF. DNA for the CDR3: TGTGCCAGCTCACCACCGTTAAGTTTGCTTCTAGGCCAAGAGACCCAGTACTTC. The entire variable domain, with the rest obtained from reference TRBV18 and TRBJ2-5, is as follows: NAGVMQNPRHLVRRRGQEARLRCSPMKGHSHVYWYRQLPEEGLKFMVYLQKENIIDESGMPKERFSAEFPKEGPSILRIQQVVRGDSAAYFCASSPPLSLLLGQETQYFGPGTRLLVL.

Ten or more counts support this clonotype. The V gene is TRBV19, the J gene TRBJ2-7, with D possibly being TRBD1 (6 bases). The CDR3 spans 13 residues. Trimming stripped 2 bases from V and 5 bases from J, with 10 bases between. CDR1 is LNHDA, CDR2 SQIVND, per germline (reference sequence). Written as DNA, the CDR3 is TGTGCCAGTAGTATACAGGGGATCCACGAGCAGTACTTC. Translated: CASSIQGIHEQYF.

The rearrangement links TRBV4-1 to TRBJ2-7, with 7 bases fitting TRBD1. This CDR3 region has 14 residues. Trimming at V came to 8 bases and at J to 4 bases, leaving 11 bases not matched to a gene. CDR1 is MGHRA, CDR2 YSYEKL, per germline. CDR3: CASRPVGGSYEQYF. In DNA, the CDR3 is TGCGCCAGCCGCCCTGTAGGGGGCTCGTACGAGCAGTACTTC.

This clonotype was observed a handful of times. The CDR3 sequence: CASSAKTGGLDGYTF. In DNA, the CDR3 is TGTGCCAGCAGCGCCAAGACAGGGGGCCTCGATGGCTACACCTTC. The chain links TRBV11-2 to TRBJ1-2, with TRBD1 matching over 10 bases. CDR1 is SGHAT and CDR2 is FQNNGV in the germline V gene. The CDR3 runs to 15 residues. V was pared by 5 bases and J by 6 bases, with 9 bases of the junction left unmatched.

This rearrangement joins TRBV20-1 to TRBJ2-2; 8 bases map to TRBD1. This CDR3 region has 15 residues. V was pared by 3 bases and J by 5 bases, with 8 bases of the junction left unmatched. Germline V gene data show CDR1 as DFQATT and CDR2 as SNEGSKA (reference sequence). The DNA of the CDR3 is TGCAGTGCTAGGGCGGGGACAGGTGGAACCGGGGAGCTGTTTTTT. Encoded protein: CSARAGTGGTGELFF.

This clonotype was counted at least ten times. The V gene is TRBV20-1, the J gene TRBJ2-5, with D perhaps TRBD2 (5 bases). Germline values: CDR1 DFQATT, CDR2 SNEGSKA (reference sequence). CDR3 length: 12 residues. Trimming removed 5 bases at V and 5 bases at J, with 12 bases between. In DNA, the CDR3 is TGCAGTGCTTATTACCCGGGGGAGACCCAGTACTTC. Its protein is CSAYYPGETQYF.

The genes are TRBV12-3 or TRBV12-4 and TRBJ2-1; TRBD2 might be the D (5 bases). V lost 7 bases, J lost 9 bases, and 19 bases lay in between. The CDR3 runs to 14 residues. The CDR3 sequence: CASTRSPLEGEQFF. Written as DNA, the CDR3 is TGTGCCAGCACCCGTTCCCCGCTCGAGGGTGAGCAGTTCTTC.

Only a few counts were recorded for this clonotype. The J gene is TRBJ2-3, the V gene TRBV7-9, with D possibly being TRBD2 (6 bases). Trimming removed 2 bases from V and 2 bases from J, with 20 bases in between. Per germline, CDR1 SEHNR and CDR2 FQNEAQ (reference sequence). The CDR3 is 18 amino acids. Here the CDR3 reads CASSLPPLWAGPTDTQYF. The CDR3 DNA reads as TGTGCCAGCAGCTTACCTCCACTCTGGGCGGGGCCCACAGATACGCAGTATTTT.

This clonotype was detected many times. V gene TRBV11-2 combines with J gene TRBJ2-7, with D uncertain. V dropped 2 bases and J dropped 7 bases, with 9 bases sitting between them. The CDR3 contains 12 residues. Germline V gene data show CDR1 as SGHAT and CDR2 as FQNNGV. The CDR3 region has the DNA TGTGCCAGCAGCTTACGATACGAAGAGCAGTACTTC. Protein product: CASSLRYEEQYF.

This clonotype turned up a few times. This chain connects TRBV4-3 to TRBJ1-3; 8 bases align to TRBD1. V gave up 1 base and J gave up 4 bases; unmatched junction bases: 15. The CDR3 is made up of 19 amino acids. CDR1 is LGHNA and CDR2 is YSLEER in the germline V gene. CDR3 sequence reads: CASSQGPLTIGQGGNTIYF. The CDR3 nucleotides read TGCGCCAGCAGCCAAGGACCTCTCACCATTGGACAGGGCGGAAACACCATATATTTT.

The chain recombines TRBV27 with TRBJ2-7, with D uncertain. Germline loops: CDR1 MNHEY, CDR2 SMNVEV (reference sequence). Between the trimmed V and J ends, which lost 6 bases and 6 bases, there was a span of 27 bases. The CDR3 consists of 17 residues. The CDR3 sequence: CASSRDLNIGRGGEQYF. The CDR3 DNA follows: TGTGCCAGCAGCCGCGACCTCAACATCGGCCGTGGTGGCGAGCAGTACTTC.

The J gene is TRBJ1-2, the V gene TRBV2, with 7 bases that match TRBD1. Germline lookup yields CDR1 SNHLY and CDR2 FYNNEI. The CDR3 totals 14 residues. V lost 6 bases, J lost 4 bases, and 8 bases stayed unmatched. CDR3 region: CASRPTGEPYGYTF. CDR3 coding DNA: TGTGCCAGCAGGCCCACAGGGGAACCCTATGGCTACACCTTC.

This chain connects TRBV7-2 to TRBJ2-2; 14 bases map to TRBD2. The CDR3 runs 20 residues. V dropped 0 bases and J dropped 7; count of bases not matched to a gene: 13. CDR1 and CDR2 (germline): SGHTA, FQGNSA. The CDR3, as DNA: TGTGCCAGCAGCTTAGCGCCTGCCGGACTAGCGGGAGGACGGAGCGGGGAGCTGTTTTTT. Translating gives CASSLAPAGLAGGRSGELFF. The entire variable domain, with the rest obtained from reference TRBV7-2 and TRBJ2-2, is as follows: GAGVSQSPSNKVTEKGKDVELRCDPISGHTALYWYRQSLGQGLEFLIYFQGNSAPDKSGLPSDRFSAERTGGSVSTLTIQRTQQEDSAVYLCASSLAPAGLAGGRSGELFFGEGSRLTVL.

This clonotype was observed at least ten times. The chain recombines TRBV12-3 or TRBV12-4 with TRBJ1-1; D is uncertain. The V gene lost 4 bases and the J gene lost 3 bases, with 15 bases spanning the gap. CDR3 length: 15 amino acids. The CDR3 sequence: CASSSPRRGDTEAFF. Here the CDR3 DNA reads TGTGCCAGCAGTTCCCCCAGGAGAGGCGACACTGAAGCTTTCTTT.

CDR3 coding DNA: TGTGCCATCAGTGGGGGGTCTGGCACGGGAAACACAGATACGCAGTATTTT. Amino acid sequence: CAISGGSGTGNTDTQYF. The chain couples TRBV10-3 to TRBJ2-3; D may match TRBD1 or TRBD2 (5 bases each). From germline, CDR1 is ENHRY and CDR2 SYGVKD. The CDR3 runs 17 residues. Trimming removed 4 bases at V and 2 bases at J, with 19 bases between.

This clonotype showed up just a few times. This chain joins TRBV7-9 and TRBJ1-1; D gene ambiguous. CDR1 is SEHNR and CDR2 is FQNEAQ in the germline V gene (reference sequence). The CDR3 consists of 13 residues. Trimming cost V 3 bases and J 5 bases, with 10 bases left between them. CDR3 amino acids: CASSLGGQTEAFF. CDR3 bases: TGTGCCAGCAGCTTGGGAGGGCAGACTGAAGCTTTCTTT. Full variable domain (rest looked up from reference TRBV7-9 and TRBJ1-1): DTGVSQNPRHKITKRGQNVTFRCDPISEHNRLYWYRQTLGQGPEFLTYFQNEAQLEKSRLLSDRFSAERPKGSFSTLEIQRTEQGDSAMYLCASSLGGQTEAFFGQGTRLTVV.

Comments on this clonotype: A read error is possible here, since a much larger clone lies one base away. This chain links TRBV11-2 with TRBJ2-1, with a possible D match to TRBD1 (6 bases). With the DNA end fitting TRBJ2-7 better, the J assignment may be wrong. CDR3 length: 14 residues. Germline V gene data show CDR1 as SGHAT and CDR2 as FQNNGV. The CDR3 here is CASSFPGTNNEQYF. CDR3 nucleotides: TGTGCCAGCAGCTTCCCCGGGACAAACAATGAGCAGTACTTC.

This clonotype occurred a few times. The gene calls are TRBV20-1 and TRBJ1-1; D is possibly TRBD1 (6 bases). The length of the CDR3 is 13 residues. Germline CDR1 DFQATT, CDR2 SNEGSKA (reference sequence). Trimming removed 4 bases at V and 3 bases at J, with 12 bases between. The DNA of the CDR3 is TGCAGTGCTACCGGACAGTTTGACACTGAAGCTTTCTTT. Protein sequence: CSATGQFDTEAFF.

This clonotype came up many times. The chain employs TRBV10-1 and TRBJ2-3, with 7 bases fitting TRBD2. With V trimmed by 8 bases and J by 2 bases, 7 bases remained unmatched. From germline, CDR1 is WNHNN and CDR2 SYGVQD (reference sequence). The CDR3 is 14 residues long. The CDR3 protein is CASGSGRPTDTQYF. CDR3 coding DNA: TGCGCCAGCGGTAGCGGGCGACCCACAGATACGCAGTATTTT.

This clonotype was recorded at least ten times. V usage is TRBV20-1 and J usage is TRBJ1-5, with 8 bases matching TRBD1. Germline CDR1 DFQATT, CDR2 SNEGSKA (reference sequence). The CDR3 is made up of 14 amino acids. Trimming at V came to 6 bases and at J to 5 bases, leaving 9 bases not matched to a gene. CDR3 amino acids: CSARTGSGHQPQHF. The CDR3 region has the DNA TGCAGTGCGCGGACAGGGAGCGGGCATCAGCCCCAGCATTTT.

This clonotype was seen a few times. This chain connects TRBV10-3 to TRBJ1-5, with D uncertain. The CDR3 loop spans 12 amino acids. CDR1 ENHRY and CDR2 SYGVKD come from the germline V gene. The V and J ends lost 6 bases and 4 bases respectively, with 7 bases between them. The CDR3 nucleotides read TGTGCCATCAGGGACCCGAATCAGCCCCAGCATTTT. Protein sequence: CAIRDPNQPQHF.

This clonotype was recorded at least ten times. This chain links TRBV28 with TRBJ1-2; a possible D gene is TRBD1 (5 bases). CDR3 size: 13 residues. Germline assignment: CDR1 MDHEN and CDR2 SYDVKM. Trimming removed 6 bases from V and 11 bases from J, with 19 bases in between. The CDR3 coding sequence is TGTGCCAGCAGCTTAAGTCTGGCGAAGGGGTACACCTTC. It translates to CASSLSLAKGYTF.

V is TRBV28 and J is TRBJ2-7; no clear D. The CDR3 loop spans 11 amino acids. CDR1 and CDR2 from the germline V gene are MDHEN and SYDVKM. Trimming shortened V by 6 bases and J by 0 bases, and 3 bases separated the two germline ends. The CDR3 is CASRGSYEQYF. CDR3 DNA sequence: TGTGCCAGCAGGGGCTCCTACGAGCAGTACTTC. The full variable domain, completed using reference TRBV28 and TRBJ2-7, is DVKVTQSSRYLVKRTGEKVFLECVQDMDHENMFWYRQDPGLGLRLIYFSYDVKMKEKGDIPEGYSVSREKKERFSLILESASTNQTSMYLCASRGSYEQYFGPGTRLTVT.

The chain has TRBV4-3 and TRBJ2-1; the match to TRBD2 covers 12 bases. V shed 1 base and J 7 bases; nucleotides not matched to a gene: 8. Germline V gene lookup returns CDR1 LGHNA and CDR2 YSLEER. The CDR3 contains 17 residues. CDR3 loop: CASSQGGLAGVLNEQFF. The CDR3 DNA reads TGCGCCAGCAGCCAAGGGGGACTAGCGGGTGTCTTGAATGAGCAGTTCTTC.

This chain uses TRBV29-1 with TRBJ1-2; no clear D gene. Germline CDR1 SQVTM, CDR2 ANQGSEA. The V gene lost 1 base and the J gene lost 2 bases, with 5 bases spanning the gap. This CDR3 is built from 12 residues. DNA of the CDR3: TGCAGCGTTGAAGCGGGGAACTATGGCTACACCTTC. This gives the protein CSVEAGNYGYTF.

CDR3 amino acids: CASSLDRQTAATYEQYF. CDR3 DNA: TGTGCCAGCAGCTTAGATCGACAGACAGCAGCAACCTACGAGCAGTACTTC. V is TRBV11-2 and J is TRBJ2-7; a weak D match, TRBD1 (5 bases). V lost 0 bases to trimming and J lost 2 bases, with 17 bases between them. This CDR3 spans 17 amino acids. CDR1 and CDR2 (germline): SGHAT, FQNNGV.